The rows below give T cell receptor beta chains drawn from one sample of a study of PD-1 blockade in classical Hodgkin lymphoma. Some clones are missing from TCRdb's copy, which holds only in-frame ones; the method was immunoSEQ multiplex PCR. Among 20,000 to 25,000 clones, around nine tenths were seen once, and the ten largest hold roughly 0.38%. The source material was CD4+ T cells from blood. Receptor source: a human donor with classical Hodgkin lymphoma. Each CDR3 is given with its conserved first and last residue. D genes are given only for firm matches. Clone size, where shown, is once, few, many, or a class for clones that have expanded.

TRBV7-8	TRBJ1-2	NA	NA	CASSLVAGAGGYTF	TGTGCCAGCAGCTTAGTTGCGGGGGCGGGTGGCTACACCTTC
TRBV6-5	TRBJ2-7	once	NA	CASSYSTRDEQYF	TGTGCCAGCAGTTACTCGACGAGGGACGAGCAGTACTTC
TRBV5-4	TRBJ2-3	NA	NA	CASSFEATQTTDTQYF	TGTGCCAGCAGCTTCGAAGCGACGCAAACCACAGATACGCAGTATTTT
TRBV4-2	TRBJ1-6	NA	TRBD1	CASSQGPGQGFSPLHF	TGTGCCAGCAGCCAAGGTCCGGGACAGGGTTTTTCACCCCTCCACTTT
TRBV6-4	TRBJ2-2	NA	TRBD2	CAIKQREGRTGELFF	TGTGCCATCAAGCAGCGGGAGGGGCGCACCGGGGAGCTGTTTTTT
TRBV15	TRBJ1-1	NA	NA	CATSRDQKIIEAFF	TGTGCCACCAGCAGAGACCAGAAAATCATTGAAGCTTTCTTT
TRBV6-1	TRBJ1-2	NA	NA	CASSEKVNYGYTF	TGTGCCAGCAGTGAAAAAGTTAACTATGGCTACACCTTC
TRBV30	TRBJ2-1	NA	TRBD2	CAWSARTSGRHNEQFF	TGTGCCTGGAGTGCCCGTACTAGCGGGAGACACAATGAGCAGTTCTTC
TRBV5-4	TRBJ1-2	NA	NA	CASSLARDFGGYTF	TGTGCCAGCAGCTTGGCCCGGGACTTCGGTGGCTACACCTTC
TRBV28	TRBJ1-5	NA	NA	CASRYHMDQPQHF	TGTGCCAGCAGATACCACATGGATCAGCCCCAGCATTTT
TRBV19	TRBJ1-5	NA	TRBD1	CASSDRVGQYQPQHF	TGTGCCAGTAGTGACAGGGTGGGGCAATATCAGCCCCAGCATTTT
TRBV27	TRBJ2-2	NA	TRBD2	CASSGRGTSGGPGTGELFF	TGTGCCAGCAGTGGCCGAGGGACTAGCGGGGGCCCCGGAACCGGGGAGCTGTTTTTT
TRBV4-3	TRBJ1-1	NA	NA	CASSQVKGGLAEAFF	TGCGCCAGCAGCCAAGTGAAGGGGGGATTGGCTGAAGCTTTCTTT
TRBV19	TRBJ2-2	NA	TRBD1	CASKSGTGRTGELFF	TGTGCCAGTAAATCCGGGACAGGACGCACCGGGGAGCTGTTTTTT
TRBV19	TRBJ1-5	NA	NA	CASSKRPEQPQHF	TGTGCCAGTAGTAAAAGGCCCGAGCAGCCCCAGCATTTT
TRBV27	TRBJ1-6	NA	NA	CASSSPTGGGSPSSYNSPLHF	TGTGCCAGCAGTTCCCCCACGGGGGGGGGATCACCGAGCTCCTATAATTCACCCCTCCACTTT
TRBV30	TRBJ1-4	NA	TRBD1	CAYDPGTGALNEKLFF	TGTGCCTACGACCCCGGGACAGGGGCACTGAATGAAAAACTGTTTTTT
TRBV2	TRBJ2-1	NA	NA	CASRDHGSTYNEQFF	TGTGCCAGCAGAGACCACGGGAGTACGTACAATGAGCAGTTCTTC
TRBV4-2	TRBJ2-7	NA	NA	CASSQSGTHYEQYF	TGTGCCAGCAGCCAATCCGGGACACACTACGAGCAGTACTTC
TRBV2	TRBJ1-5	few	NA	CASSGLGSNQPQHF	TGTGCCAGCAGTGGGCTTGGGAGCAATCAGCCCCAGCATTTT
TRBV5-1	TRBJ1-1	few	NA	CASSRDGQNTEAFF	TGCGCCAGCAGCCGGGACGGACAGAACACTGAAGCTTTCTTT
TRBV29-1	TRBJ1-2	NA	NA	CSVGEIYGYTF	TGCAGCGTTGGGGAGATCTATGGCTACACCTTC
TRBV7-8	TRBJ1-1	once	NA	CASSLMGRGVTEAFF	TGTGCCAGCAGCTTAATGGGGAGGGGGGTTACTGAAGCTTTCTTT
TRBV18	TRBJ1-1	NA	NA	CASSPGFGTEAFF	TGTGCCAGCTCACCGGGGTTCGGGACTGAAGCTTTCTTT
TRBV5-1	TRBJ1-3	NA	TRBD1	CASSLGTGGSVESSGNTIYF	TGCGCCAGCAGCTTGGGGACAGGGGGCTCGGTCGAGAGCTCTGGAAACACCATATATTTT
TRBV6-5	TRBJ1-1	NA	NA	CASSYRKDTEAFF	TGTGCCAGCAGTTACCGCAAGGACACTGAAGCTTTCTTT
TRBV25-1	TRBJ2-1	NA	TRBD1	CASSEFPGGFNEQFF	TGTGCCAGCAGTGAATTTCCAGGGGGCTTCAATGAGCAGTTCTTC
TRBV4-3	TRBJ1-3	NA	NA	CASSQAPGTPGGNTIYF	TGCGCCAGCAGCCAAGCGCCCGGGACGCCGGGTGGAAACACCATATATTTT
TRBV2	TRBJ1-2	NA	TRBD1	CASRGQGFYGYTF	TGTGCCAGCAGGGGACAGGGTTTTTACGGCTACACCTTC
TRBV30	TRBJ2-1	NA	TRBD2	CAWSGRLAGGKNEQFF	TGTGCCTGGAGCGGACGACTAGCGGGAGGGAAGAATGAGCAGTTCTTC
TRBV5-1	TRBJ2-5	NA	NA	CASSFDKRVAFGGQETQYF	TGCGCCAGCAGCTTCGACAAGAGGGTGGCCTTCGGCGGCCAAGAGACCCAGTACTTC